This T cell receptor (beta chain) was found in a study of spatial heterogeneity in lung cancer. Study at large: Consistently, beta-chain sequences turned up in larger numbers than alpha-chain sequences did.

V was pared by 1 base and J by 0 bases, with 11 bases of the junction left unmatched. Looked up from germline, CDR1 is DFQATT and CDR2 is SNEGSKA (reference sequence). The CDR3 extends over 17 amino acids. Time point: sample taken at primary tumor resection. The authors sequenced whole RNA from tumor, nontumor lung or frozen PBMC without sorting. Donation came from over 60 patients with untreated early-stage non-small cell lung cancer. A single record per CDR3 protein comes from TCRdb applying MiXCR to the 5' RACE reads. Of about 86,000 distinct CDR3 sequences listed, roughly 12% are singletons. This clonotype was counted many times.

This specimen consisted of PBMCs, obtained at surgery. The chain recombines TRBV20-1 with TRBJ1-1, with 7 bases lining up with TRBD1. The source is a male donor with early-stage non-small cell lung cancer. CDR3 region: CSARVPMDRRMNTEAFF. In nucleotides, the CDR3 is TGCAGTGCTAGAGTCCCGATGGACAGGAGGATGAACACTGAAGCTTTCTTT.